These 7 T cell receptor beta chains originate from one sample sequenced in a study of blood T cell repertoires in COVID-19. Sequenced by immunoSEQ multiplex PCR; TCRdb stores in-frame clones only, minus some. The sample carries more than 75,000 clones, roughly 80% recorded once. Sequencing was done on a sample of peripheral blood. These TCRs come from a human donor in a cohort sampled during active COVID-19.

The V call is TRBV7-8, the J call TRBJ2-7, with a weak D call TRBD1 (7 bases). The V gene's germline CDR1 is SGHVS and CDR2 FQNEAQ. This CDR3 has 13 residues. The V end lost 5 bases, the J end lost 2 bases, and 10 bases lay between the germline ends. Written as DNA, the CDR3 is TGTGCCAGCAGCGCGGGACAGACCTACGAGCAGTACTTC. Translated, it gives CASSAGQTYEQYF.

The rearrangement uses TRBV5-5 and TRBJ1-1; D not certain. Trimming pared 2 bases from V and 2 bases from J, leaving 7 bases between. CDR1 is SGHKS, CDR2 YYEKEE, per germline (reference sequence). This CDR3 has 13 residues. CDR3 in DNA: TGTGCCAGCAGCTTCTCCAGAAACACTGAAGCTTTCTTT. This sequence encodes CASSFSRNTEAFF.

The rearrangement joins TRBV16 to TRBJ1-1, with D possibly TRBD1 on 5 matching bases. The CDR3 is 14 residues long. Germline CDR1 and CDR2: KGHSY and FQNENV. Deletions cut 0 bases from V and 5 bases from J, with 10 bases between. CDR3 protein: CASSQSGGWTEAFF. The CDR3 coding sequence is TGTGCCAGCAGCCAATCGGGGGGTTGGACTGAAGCTTTCTTT.

CDR3 nucleotides: TGTGCCAGCTCCACCCCCCTAGTACCCGAGCAGTACTTC. Translation: CASSTPLVPEQYF. This chain links TRBV18 with TRBJ2-7; D ambiguous. CDR3 size: 13 residues. Germline lookup yields CDR1 KGHSH and CDR2 LQKENI. V lost 6 bases and J lost 6, with 15 bases in between.

The V gene is TRBV18, the J gene TRBJ1-1; TRBD1 matches 7 bases. Germline trimming cut 6 bases from V and 5 bases from J; bases unmatched to any gene: 3. The CDR3 is 12 amino acids. The germline V gene has CDR1 KGHSH and CDR2 LQKENI. In DNA, the CDR3 is TGTGCCAGCTCCCAACAGGGGACTGAAGCTTTCTTT. It is translated as CASSQQGTEAFF.

The gene calls are TRBV12-1 and TRBJ2-7; the table's D call of TRBD2 was not tested on the DNA. TRBV12-1 corresponds to a pseudogene. CDR3 size: 15 residues. Written as DNA, the CDR3 is TGTGCCAGCAGCCCCCGGGGGGGGTGGTCCTACGAGCAGTACTTC. Translation gives CASSPRGGWSYEQYF.

This chain links TRBV30 with TRBJ2-7; D gene uncertain. CDR1 GTSNPN and CDR2 SVGIG come from the germline V gene (reference sequence). The CDR3 extends over 13 amino acids. Between the trimmed V and J ends, which lost 3 bases and 2 bases, there was a span of 11 bases. For the CDR3, the DNA is TGTGCCTGGAGGACCGGGTCAGCCTACGAGCAGTACTTC. This codes for CAWRTGSAYEQYF.